The present T cell receptor (beta chain) was sequenced within a study of OX40 agonist ivuxolimab in advanced cancers. Across the study: Among those treated, three patients had partial responses, one with hepatocellular carcinoma and two with cutaneous melanoma.

Clones were sequenced by immunoSEQ multiplex PCR, and TCRdb holds only the in-frame ones, with some missing. Of tens of thousands of clones in the sample, approximately 86% were seen once. General study results and limits: At 0.1 to 3.0 mg/kg and by week 6, clonal expansion occurred in CD4+ and CD8+ blood T cells.

Notes on this clone: Its target is not known.

The sequencing here drew on CD4+ or CD8+ T cells sorted from blood, taken in a trial of the OX40 agonist ivuxolimab. The sequence was collected from an adult with an advanced solid tumor such as melanoma, head and neck, liver or kidney cancer.

This CDR3 is CASSPSGESYNEQFF. CDR3 coding DNA: TGTGCCAGCAGCCCGAGCGGGGAGTCCTACAATGAGCAGTTCTTC. The J gene is TRBJ2-1, the V gene TRBV7-9; TRBD2 matches 7 bases. J was trimmed by 1 base and V by 5 bases; bases with no gene match: 5. This CDR3 has 15 amino acids. The V gene's germline CDR1 is SEHNR and CDR2 FQNEAQ (reference sequence). The full variable domain, completed using reference TRBV7-9 and TRBJ2-1, is DTGVSQNPRHKITKRGQNVTFRCDPISEHNRLYWYRQTLGQGPEFLTYFQNEAQLEKSRLLSDRFSAERPKGSFSTLEIQRTEQGDSAMYLCASSPSGESYNEQFFGPGTRLTVL.